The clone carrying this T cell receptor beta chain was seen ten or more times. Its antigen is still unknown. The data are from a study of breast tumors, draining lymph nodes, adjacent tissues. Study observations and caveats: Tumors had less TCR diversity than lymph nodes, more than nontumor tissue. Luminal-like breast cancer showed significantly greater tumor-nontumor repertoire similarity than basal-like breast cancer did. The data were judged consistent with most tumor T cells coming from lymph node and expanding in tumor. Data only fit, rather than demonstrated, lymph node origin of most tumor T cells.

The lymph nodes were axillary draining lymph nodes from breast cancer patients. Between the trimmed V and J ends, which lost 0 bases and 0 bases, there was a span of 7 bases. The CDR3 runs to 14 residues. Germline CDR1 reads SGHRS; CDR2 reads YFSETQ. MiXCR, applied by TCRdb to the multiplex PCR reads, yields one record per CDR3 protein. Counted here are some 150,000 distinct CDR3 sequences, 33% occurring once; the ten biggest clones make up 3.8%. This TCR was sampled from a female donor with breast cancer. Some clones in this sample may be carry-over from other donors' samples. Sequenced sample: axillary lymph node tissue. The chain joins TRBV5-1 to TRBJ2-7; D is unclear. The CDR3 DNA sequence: TGCGCCAGCAGCTTGGGGGCAGCCTCCTACGAGCAGTACTTC. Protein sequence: CASSLGAASYEQYF.